This T cell receptor (beta chain) was captured in a study of blood T cell repertoires in COVID-19. Study information: The origin of the acute and convalescent COVID-19 samples was the United States, Italy and Spain. The analysed material was cDNA or gDNA that came from T cells, B-cell-depleted T cells, or PBMCs.

Trimming cost V 0 bases and J 5 bases, with 8 bases left between them. The CDR3 covers 13 residues. Germline V lookup: CDR1 SGHRS, CDR2 YFSETQ. Authors' processing steps: Using reference gene primer amplification, nucleated cell counts were estimated. Method: immunoSEQ multiplex PCR; TCRdb's copy keeps in-frame clones and lacks some. V and J calls and clone size follow that table, whereas D and trimming were derived from the DNA. The sample shows just over 650,000 clones, over 80% of them seen only once. This sequence originates from a woman aged 18-30 years with acute or convalescent COVID-19. The chain couples TRBV5-1 to TRBJ2-5; the D is unclear. Sequenced material: peripheral blood. The CDR3 coding sequence is TGCGCCAGCAGCTTGGAGCCCGGGGAGACCCAGTACTTC. It encodes CASSLEPGETQYF.